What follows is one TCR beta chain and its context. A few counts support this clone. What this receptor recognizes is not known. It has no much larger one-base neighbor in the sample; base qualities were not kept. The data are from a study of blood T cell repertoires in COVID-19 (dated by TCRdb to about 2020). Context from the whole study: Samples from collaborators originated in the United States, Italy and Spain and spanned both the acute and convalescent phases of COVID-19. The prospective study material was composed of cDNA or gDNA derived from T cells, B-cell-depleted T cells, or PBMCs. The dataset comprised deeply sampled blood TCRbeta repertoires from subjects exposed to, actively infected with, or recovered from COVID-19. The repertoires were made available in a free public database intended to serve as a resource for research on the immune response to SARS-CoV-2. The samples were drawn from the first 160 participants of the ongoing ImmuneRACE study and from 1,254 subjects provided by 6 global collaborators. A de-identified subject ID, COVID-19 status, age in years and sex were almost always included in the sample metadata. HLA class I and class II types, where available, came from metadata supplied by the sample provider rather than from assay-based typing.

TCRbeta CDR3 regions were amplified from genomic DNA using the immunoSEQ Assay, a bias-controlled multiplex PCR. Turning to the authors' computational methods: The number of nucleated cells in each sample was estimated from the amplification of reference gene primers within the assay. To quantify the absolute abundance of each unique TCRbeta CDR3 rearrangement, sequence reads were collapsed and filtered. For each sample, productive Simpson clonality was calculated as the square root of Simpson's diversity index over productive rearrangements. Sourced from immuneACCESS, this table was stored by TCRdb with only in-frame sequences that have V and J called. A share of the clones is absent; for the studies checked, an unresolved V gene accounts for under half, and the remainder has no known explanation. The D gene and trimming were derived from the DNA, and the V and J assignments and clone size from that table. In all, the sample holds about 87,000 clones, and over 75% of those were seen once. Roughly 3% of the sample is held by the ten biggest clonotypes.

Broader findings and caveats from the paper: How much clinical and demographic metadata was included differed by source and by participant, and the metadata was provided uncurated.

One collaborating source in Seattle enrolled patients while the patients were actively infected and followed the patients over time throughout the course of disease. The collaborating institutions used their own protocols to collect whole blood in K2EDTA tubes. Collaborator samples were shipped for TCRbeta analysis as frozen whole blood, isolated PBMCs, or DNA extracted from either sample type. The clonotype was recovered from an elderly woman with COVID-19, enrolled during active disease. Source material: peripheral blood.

DNA sequence: TGTGCCAGTAGTAACGTAGCGGGGACGAACACCGGGGAGCTGTTTTTT. This sequence encodes CASSNVAGTNTGELFF. The rearrangement joined TRBV19 to TRBJ2-2; a stretch of 8 junction bases matches TRBD2. CDR1 and CDR2 were assigned from the germline V gene (reference sequence) as LNHDA and SQIVND. Relative to germline, V is missing 4 bases and J is missing 0 bases, with 4 bases of the junction outside any gene match. The CDR3 has 16 amino acids, counting the end cysteine and phenylalanine. Only the CDR3 DNA is retained, 48 bases long and in frame from the first base.